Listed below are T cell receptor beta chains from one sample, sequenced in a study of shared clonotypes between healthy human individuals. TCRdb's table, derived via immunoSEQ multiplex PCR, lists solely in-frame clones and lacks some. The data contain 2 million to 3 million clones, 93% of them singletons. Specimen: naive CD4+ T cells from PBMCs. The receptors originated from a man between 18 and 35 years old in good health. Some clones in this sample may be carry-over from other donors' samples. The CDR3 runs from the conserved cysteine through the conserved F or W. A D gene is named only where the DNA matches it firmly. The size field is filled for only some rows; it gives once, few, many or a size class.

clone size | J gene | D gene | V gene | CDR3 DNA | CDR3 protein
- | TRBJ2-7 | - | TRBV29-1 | TGCAGCGCCGTAACAGGTTTGTACGAGCAGTACTTC | CSAVTGLYEQYF
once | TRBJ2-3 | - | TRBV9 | TGTGCCAGCAGCGTCGATCACACAGATACGCAGTATTTT | CASSVDHTDTQYF
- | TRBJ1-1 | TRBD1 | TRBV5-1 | TGCGCCAGCAGCTTGGGGACAGGGGCTAGTGAAGCTTTCTTT | CASSLGTGASEAFF
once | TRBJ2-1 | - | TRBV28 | TGTGCCAGCAGTTTGGTACCGAGCTCCTACAATGAGCAGTTCTTC | CASSLVPSSYNEQFF
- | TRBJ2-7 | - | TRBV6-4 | TGTGCCAGCAGTGACTCTACGAAGGGAAACTCCTACGAGCAGTACTTC | CASSDSTKGNSYEQYF
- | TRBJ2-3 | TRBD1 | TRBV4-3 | TGCGCCAGCAGCCAAACGGACAGGGCGGATACGCAGTATTTT | CASSQTDRADTQYF
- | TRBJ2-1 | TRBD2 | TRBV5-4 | TGTGCCAGCAGCTTGTTGACTAGCGCATACAATGAGCAGTTCTTC | CASSLLTSAYNEQFF
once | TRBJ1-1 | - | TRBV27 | TGTGCCAGCAGTTTCCGGGGGAACACTGAAGCTTTCTTT | CASSFRGNTEAFF
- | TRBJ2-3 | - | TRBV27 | TGTGCCAGCAGTACCAAGACACTAGATACGCAGTATTTT | CASSTKTLDTQYF
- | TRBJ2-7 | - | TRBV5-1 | TGCGCCAGCAGCAGGGGGGCAGGGAGTAGCGAGCAGTACTTC | CASSRGAGSSEQYF
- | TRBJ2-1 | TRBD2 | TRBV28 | TGTGCCAGCAGGCAAAGGACTAGCGGGGTATACAATGAGCAGTTCTTC | CASRQRTSGVYNEQFF
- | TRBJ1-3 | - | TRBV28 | TGTGCCAGCAGACCAGGGACGATCGGTAGGGACACCATATATTTT | CASRPGTIGRDTIYF
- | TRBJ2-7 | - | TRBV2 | TGTGCCAGCAGTGCGGACAGATACTACGAGCAGTACTTC | CASSADRYYEQYF
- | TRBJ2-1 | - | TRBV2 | TGTGCCAGCACACGCTCGAGCTCCTACAATGAGCAGTTCTTC | CASTRSSSYNEQFF
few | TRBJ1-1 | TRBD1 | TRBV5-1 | TGCGCCAGCAGCTTTAGTGGGACAGGAGCTTTCTTT | CASSFSGTGAFF
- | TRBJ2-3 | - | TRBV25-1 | TGTGCCAGCAGTGACCGGATGAGCACAGATACGCAGTATTTT | CASSDRMSTDTQYF
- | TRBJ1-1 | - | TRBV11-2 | TGTGCCAGCAGCCTTCTGGGGGCTGGGGCTGAAGCTTTCTTT | CASSLLGAGAEAFF
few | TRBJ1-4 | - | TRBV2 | TGTGCCAGCAGTGAAGCGGGGGTTGGCGAAAAACTGTTTTTT | CASSEAGVGEKLFF
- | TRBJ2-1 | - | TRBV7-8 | TGTGCCAGCAGACGACCGGGGGAGAATGAGCAGTTCTTC | CASRRPGENEQFF
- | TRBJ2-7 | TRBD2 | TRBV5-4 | TGTGCCAGCAGCTTGGGCGGGAGGGCCTTAGCCTACGAGCAGTACTTC | CASSLGGRALAYEQYF
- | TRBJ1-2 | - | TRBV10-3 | TGTGCCATCAGTTACTCCTCCGGGACACAGGTTTACGGTTGGGGCTACACCTTC | CAISYSSGTQVYGWGYTF
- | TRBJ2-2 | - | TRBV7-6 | TGTGCCAGCAGCTTTCTTTCCGCCGGGGAGCTGTTTTTT | CASSFLSAGELFF
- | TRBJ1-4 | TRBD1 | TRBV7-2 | TGTGCCAGCAGCGAGAGGGGGCGCGGGGCAACTAATGAAAAACTGTTTTTT | CASSERGRGATNEKLFF
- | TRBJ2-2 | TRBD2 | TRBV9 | TGTGCCAGCAGCGTTGGCGGGAGTAACACCGGGGAGCTGTTTTTT | CASSVGGSNTGELFF
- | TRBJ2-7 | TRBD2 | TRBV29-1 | TGCAGCGCCTGGGACTATACCTACGAGCAGTACTTC | CSAWDYTYEQYF
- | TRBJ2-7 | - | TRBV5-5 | TGTGCCAGCAGCTTTCTATCCTACGAGCAGTACTTC | CASSFLSYEQYF
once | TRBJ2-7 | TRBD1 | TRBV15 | TGTGCCACCAGCAGAGAGGGACAGAACTACGAGCAGTACTTC | CATSREGQNYEQYF
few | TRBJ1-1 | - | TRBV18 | TGTGCCAGCTCACCGGGACCGCTGAACACTGAAGCTTTCTTT | CASSPGPLNTEAFF
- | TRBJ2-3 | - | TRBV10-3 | TGTGCCATCATGGGGGGCGCCACAGATACGCAGTATTTT | CAIMGGATDTQYF
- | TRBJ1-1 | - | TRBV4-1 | TGCGCCAGCAGCCAAGATCGTCAGGGGAAGAACACTGAAGCTTTCTTT | CASSQDRQGKNTEAFF
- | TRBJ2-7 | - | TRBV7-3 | TGTGCCAGCAGCCCGGGACTTGAAACCTACGAGCAGTACTTC | CASSPGLETYEQYF
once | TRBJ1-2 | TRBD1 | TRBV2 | TGTGCCAGCAGTCCAGAACTACAGGGGAACTATGGCTACACCTTC | CASSPELQGNYGYTF
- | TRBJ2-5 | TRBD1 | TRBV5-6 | TGTGCCAGCAGCCGACAGGGAACAGAGACCCAGTACTTC | CASSRQGTETQYF
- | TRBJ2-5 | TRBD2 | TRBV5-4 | TGTGCCAGCAGCAGCGGACTAGCGGGATATCAAGAGACCCAGTACTTC | CASSSGLAGYQETQYF
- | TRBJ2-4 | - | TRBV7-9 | TGTGCCAGCAGCCCTATGTCAGGGGCCGACATTCAGTACTTC | CASSPMSGADIQYF
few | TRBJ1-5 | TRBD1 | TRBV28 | TGTGCCAGCAGCAGAGGGGACAGGGGCAATCAGCCCCAGCATTTT | CASSRGDRGNQPQHF
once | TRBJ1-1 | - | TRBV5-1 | TGCGCCAGCAGCTTGCGACCAGGTTCGGGGACGGTGAACACTGAAGCTTTCTTT | CASSLRPGSGTVNTEAFF
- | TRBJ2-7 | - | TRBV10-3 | TGTGCCATCACCCGTTCGGAGGGGACATACGAGCAGTACTTC | CAITRSEGTYEQYF
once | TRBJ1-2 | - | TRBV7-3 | TGTGCCAGCAGCTTAACGGCAGGGGCATATGGCTACACCTTC | CASSLTAGAYGYTF
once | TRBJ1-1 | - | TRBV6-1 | TGTGCCAGCGCCAGGCCGGGCCTAGGATCTGAAGCTTTCTTT | CASARPGLGSEAFF
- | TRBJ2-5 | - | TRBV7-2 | TGTGCCAGCAGCATGGACTGGGGGCAAGAGACCCAGTACTTC | CASSMDWGQETQYF
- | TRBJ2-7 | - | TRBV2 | TGTGCCAGCAGGGCCCGGGGAGCCTGGGGACTTGACGAGCAGTACTTC | CASRARGAWGLDEQYF
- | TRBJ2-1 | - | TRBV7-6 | TGTGCCAGCAGCTTAGCGTGGGCTAGCAGGGTCAATGAGCAGTTCTTC | CASSLAWASRVNEQFF
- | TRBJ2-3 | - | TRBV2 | TGTGCCAGCAGTGAATTGGATACGCAGTATTTT | CASSELDTQYF
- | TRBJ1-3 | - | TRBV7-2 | TGTGCCAGCAGCTCGGGGAGTTCTGGAAACACCATATATTTT | CASSSGSSGNTIYF